The 28 T cell receptor beta chains below all came from one sample that was sequenced in a study of T cells in Graves' hyperthyroidism and ophthalmopathy. Amplified TCR beta CDR3 regions came from RNA transcripts. First-round RT-PCR targeting the TCR CDR3 was performed with the HTBI primer set. TCRdb used MiXCR to reprocess the multiplex PCR reads, holding one entry per CDR3 protein. The profile shows 400,000 or so distinct CDR3 sequences, around 15% of them singletons. Sequencing input: blood. All receptors come from a woman aged 55-70 years with Graves' ophthalmopathy.

The gene calls are TRBV6-1 and TRBJ2-2; D remains ambiguous. CDR1 and CDR2 from the germline V gene are MNHNS and SASEGT. CDR3 length: 13 amino acids. V lost 1 base and J 3 bases, leaving 3 bases between the germline ends. The CDR3 protein is CASSEGDTGELFF. Written as DNA, the CDR3 is TGTGCCAGCAGTGAAGGGGACACCGGGGAGCTGTTTTTT.

The J gene is TRBJ2-7, the V gene TRBV5-4, with 11 bases identical to TRBD1. Germline trimming cut 0 bases from V and 6 bases from J; bases unmatched to any gene: 8. Germline V gives CDR1 SGHNT, CDR2 YYREEE (reference sequence). This CDR3 region has 16 residues. The DNA of the CDR3 is TGTGCCAGCAGCTTGGACCCCGGACAGGGGGCAAGCGAGCAGTACTTC. This gives the protein CASSLDPGQGASEQYF.

The V and J genes are TRBV25-1 and TRBJ2-2, with TRBD2 as a possible D gene (5 bases). Germline V gene data show CDR1 as MGHDK and CDR2 as SYGVNS. Trimming pared 7 bases from V and 4 bases from J, leaving 22 bases between. This CDR3 is 17 amino acids long. In nucleotides, the CDR3 is TGTGCCAGCATGGACCCGAACGGGATCAGTGCCACCGGGGAGCTGTTTTTT. This codes for CASMDPNGISATGELFF. The full variable domain, with the rest looked up from reference TRBV25-1 and TRBJ2-2, is EADIYQTPRYLVIGTGKKITLECSQTMGHDKMYWYQQDPGMELHLIHYSYGVNSTEKGDLSSESTVSRIRTEHFPLTLESARPSHTSQYLCASMDPNGISATGELFFGEGSRLTVL.

In this sample, this clonotype turned up many times. This sequence joins TRBV28 and TRBJ1-5, with 7 bases that match TRBD1. The CDR3 spans 15 residues. Trimming took 6 bases from V and 7 from J; bases not matched to a gene: 12. Germline V gives CDR1 MDHEN, CDR2 SYDVKM. For the CDR3, the DNA is TGTGCCAGCAGACCCTCAGGGGGATCTAGCCAGCCCCAGCATTTT. Its protein is CASRPSGGSSQPQHF.

This chain uses TRBV9 with TRBJ1-1; TRBD1 agrees at 7 bases. This CDR3 has 16 amino acids. Per the germline V gene, CDR1 is SGDLS and CDR2 is YYNGEE. Trimming removed 4 bases from V and 0 bases from J; junction bases left unmatched: 9. The DNA for the CDR3 is TGTGCCAGCAGCCTAGACAGGGAGGAATTGAACACTGAAGCTTTCTTT. Translating it yields CASSLDREELNTEAFF.

In its sample, this clonotype was seen many times. The V and J genes are TRBV5-1 and TRBJ2-3; the match to TRBD2 covers 9 bases. Germline CDR1 SGHRS, CDR2 YFSETQ. The junction had 18 bases not matched to a gene; V was cut back by 4 bases and J by 0 bases. The CDR3 loop spans 20 amino acids. The CDR3 DNA is TGCGCCAGCAGCCATGCCGGGACAGCGACTAGCGGAACTAGCACAGATACGCAGTATTTT. It translates to CASSHAGTATSGTSTDTQYF. Together with reference TRBV5-1 and TRBJ2-3, the CDR3 gives the full variable domain: KAGVTQTPRYLIKTRGQQVTLSCSPISGHRSVSWYQQTPGQGLQFLFEYFSETQRNKGNFPGRFSGRQFSNSRSEMNVSTLELGDSALYLCASSHAGTATSGTSTDTQYFGPGTRLTVL.

The chain combines TRBV6-1 with TRBJ1-4; the match to TRBD1 covers 8 bases. The V gene's germline CDR1 is MNHNS and CDR2 SASEGT. This CDR3 spans 14 amino acids. Trimming removed 8 bases from V and 4 bases from J; junction bases left unmatched: 6. This chain's CDR3 is CASRGTGDNEKLFF. The CDR3 bases are TGTGCCAGCCGGGGGACAGGAGATAATGAAAAACTGTTTTTT.

In its sample, this clonotype was seen many times. The chain combines TRBV7-6 with TRBJ1-1; perhaps TRBD1 as D (5 bases). This CDR3 contains 15 residues. The V end lost 1 base, the J end lost 1 base, and 10 bases lay between the germline ends. CDR1 SGHVS and CDR2 FNYEAQ come from the germline V gene. For the CDR3, the DNA is TGTGCCAGCAGCTTAGGTAGGGGTCCGAACACTGAAGCTTTCTTT. It codes for CASSLGRGPNTEAFF.

This clonotype was picked up a small number of times. The gene calls are TRBV18 and TRBJ2-6; the D gene could be TRBD1 or TRBD2 (5 bases each). With 3 bases removed from V and 1 base from J, the gap between germline ends came to 10 bases. The length of the CDR3 is 16 residues. Germline V gene data show CDR1 as KGHSH and CDR2 as LQKENI. This CDR3 reads CASSPQGRSGANVLTF. CDR3 in DNA: TGTGCCAGCTCACCCCAGGGACGTTCTGGGGCCAACGTCCTGACTTTC.

This clonotype was seen a handful of times. The chain joins TRBV9 to TRBJ2-3, with D possibly being TRBD2 (5 bases). In germline, CDR1 is SGDLS, CDR2 YYNGEE. The CDR3 covers 14 residues. V gave up 3 bases and J gave up 2 bases, with 10 bases separating them. CDR3 sequence: CASSEEAYTDTQYF. CDR3 DNA: TGTGCCAGCAGCGAGGAGGCCTACACAGATACGCAGTATTTT.

The genes are TRBV7-3 and TRBJ2-1; TRBD2 matches at 8 bases. Germline V gene sequence: CDR1 SGHTA, CDR2 FQGTGA. There are 16 residues in the CDR3. V shed 5 bases, J shed 7 bases, and the junction held 13 bases outside the gene matches. The CDR3 sequence is CASSPSGTRGGNEQFF. DNA for the CDR3: TGTGCCAGCAGCCCTTCCGGGACTAGGGGTGGGAATGAGCAGTTCTTC.

V gene TRBV6-2 or TRBV6-3 combines with J gene TRBJ2-2, with 16 bases aligning to TRBD2. The CDR3 runs 19 residues. Germline trimming cut 5 bases from V and 1 base from J; bases unmatched to any gene: 7. Per the germline V gene, CDR1 is MNHEY and CDR2 is SVGEGT. This chain's CDR3 is CASSPQGTSGRENTGELFF. CDR3 nucleotides: TGTGCCAGCAGTCCACAAGGGACTAGCGGGAGGGAGAACACCGGGGAGCTGTTTTTT.

This clonotype was picked up many times. The chain employs TRBV11-2 and TRBJ2-5; TRBD2 is a possible D gene (6 bases). The CDR3 loop spans 13 amino acids. CDR1 is SGHAT and CDR2 is FQNNGV in the germline V gene. V was shortened by 7 bases and J by 4 bases, with 13 bases between the two germline ends. The CDR3 DNA follows: TGTGCCAGCAACCCGGCGGGGAGAGAGACCCAGTACTTC. Translating gives CASNPAGRETQYF.

The J gene is TRBJ2-7, the V gene TRBV24-1; the match to TRBD2 covers 12 bases. J was trimmed by 3 bases and V by 4 bases; bases with no gene match: 3. There are 15 residues in the CDR3. The germline CDR1 and CDR2 sequences are KGHDR and SFDVKD. For the CDR3, the DNA is TGTGCCACCAGTGAAACTAGCGGGAGGAACTACGAGCAGTACTTC. Translating it yields CATSETSGRNYEQYF.

Comment on this clonotype: This may come from a read error, since a much larger clone is one base off. V and J are TRBV5-8 and TRBJ1-1; D gene unclear. The V gene's germline CDR1 is SGHTS and CDR2 YDEGEE. There are 11 residues in the CDR3. V gave up 6 bases and J gave up 3 bases, with 6 bases separating them. The CDR3 sequence: CASNRDTEAFF. CDR3 coding DNA: TGTGCCAGCAACCGGGACACTGAAGCTTTCTTT.

This clonotype was detected many times. V gene TRBV11-2 combines with J gene TRBJ2-7; the match to TRBD1 covers 7 bases. Germline CDR1 SGHAT, CDR2 FQNNGV. With V trimmed by 8 bases and J by 5 bases, 9 bases remained unmatched. CDR3 size: 13 residues. As DNA, the CDR3 is TGTGCCAGCCAAGAAAACACAGGGGACGAGCAGTACTTC. This gives the protein CASQENTGDEQYF.

This clonotype has just a few counts. CDR3 nucleotides: TGTGCCAGCAGTGAAGGACGAGAGTTTAATCAGCCCCAGCATTTT. Translated: CASSEGREFNQPQHF. This rearrangement joins TRBV6-1 to TRBJ1-5; D is ambiguous. V lost 1 base and J 4 bases, leaving 11 bases between the germline ends. CDR1 is MNHNS, CDR2 SASEGT, per germline. The length of the CDR3 is 15 residues.

This chain uses TRBV6-1 with TRBJ1-4; weak D call: TRBD1 (5 bases). Germline loops: CDR1 MNHNS, CDR2 SASEGT. V was pared by 5 bases and J by 8 bases, with 18 bases between. The CDR3 length is 15 residues. The CDR3 sequence is CASSPWGRAEEKLFF. The CDR3 coding sequence is TGTGCCAGCAGTCCCTGGGGCAGGGCCGAGGAAAAACTGTTTTTT.

This clonotype came up a few times. This sequence joins TRBV29-1 and TRBJ2-7, with D possibly TRBD1 on 6 matching bases. V lost 3 bases, J lost 5 bases, and 14 bases lay in between. There are 13 residues in the CDR3. Germline V gene lookup returns CDR1 SQVTM and CDR2 ANQGSEA. Here the CDR3 reads CSVDGGSDNEQYF. The CDR3 DNA reads as TGCAGCGTTGATGGGGGCAGCGACAACGAGCAGTACTTC.

Many counts were recorded for this clonotype. The CDR3: CASRSSGRAKEQYF. The CDR3, as DNA: TGTGCCAGCAGATCTAGCGGGAGGGCGAAAGAGCAGTACTTC. This chain joins TRBV12-3 or TRBV12-4 and TRBJ2-7, with TRBD2 matching 12 bases. V lost 6 bases, J lost 7 bases, and 7 bases stayed unmatched. This CDR3 spans 14 amino acids.

The genes are TRBV18 and TRBJ1-3; D is undetermined. Germline CDR1 KGHSH, CDR2 LQKENI. V dropped 6 bases and J dropped 0 bases, with 6 bases sitting between them. This CDR3 is 13 amino acids long. CDR3 residues: CASSRDSGNTIYF. CDR3 nucleotide sequence: TGTGCCAGCTCGCGCGACTCTGGAAACACCATATATTTT.

In this sample, this clonotype turned up many times. This chain uses TRBV3-1 with TRBJ2-3; D possibly corresponds to TRBD2 (6 bases). CDR1 LGHDT and CDR2 YNNKEL come from the germline V gene (reference sequence). Trimming took 0 bases from V and 6 from J, leaving 7 bases between them. The CDR3 is 13 amino acids. The DNA of the CDR3 is TGTGCCAGCAGCCAAGACGGAGGGGATACGCAGTATTTT. Translated, it gives CASSQDGGDTQYF.

The V and J genes are TRBV6-1 and TRBJ2-7, with D tentatively TRBD2 (6 bases). There are 14 residues in the CDR3. The germline CDR1 and CDR2 sequences are MNHNS and SASEGT. V lost 7 bases, J lost 3 bases, and 16 bases lay in between. The CDR3 DNA reads as TGTGCCAGCAACCTTCCCTCCGGGAGCTACGAGCAGTACTTC. Its protein is CASNLPSGSYEQYF.

Comments on this clonotype: This may come from a read error, since a much larger clone is one base off. In nucleotides, the CDR3 is TGCAGTGTTAGATCGAGTGCCCGGGACCCGCTCAACGAGCAGTACTTC. Encoded protein: CSVRSSARDPLNEQYF. This rearrangement joins TRBV20-1 to TRBJ2-7; D assignment may be TRBD1 or TRBD2 (5 bases each). CDR3 length equals 16 residues. CDR1 and CDR2 from the germline V gene are DFQATT and SNEGSKA (reference sequence).

This clonotype has at least ten counts. The V and J genes are TRBV5-1 and TRBJ1-1; D remains ambiguous. Germline values: CDR1 SGHRS, CDR2 YFSETQ. Trimming removed 3 bases from V and 1 base from J, with 13 bases in between. This CDR3 contains 15 residues. This chain's CDR3 is CASSYQVGGNTEAFF. The CDR3 DNA reads as TGCGCCAGCAGCTACCAGGTGGGCGGGAACACTGAAGCTTTCTTT.

This clonotype was counted ten times or more. The chain employs TRBV28 and TRBJ2-5, with 8 bases lining up with TRBD2. The CDR3 runs to 16 residues. Germline CDR1 MDHEN, CDR2 SYDVKM. The V and J ends lost 4 bases and 6 bases, in that order; junction bases with no gene match: 13. The CDR3 is CASSSSGAGVSKTQYF. DNA for the CDR3: TGTGCCAGCAGTTCCTCTGGAGCGGGAGTTAGCAAGACCCAGTACTTC.

This chain uses TRBV27 with TRBJ1-2, with D maybe TRBD1 (6 bases). CDR1 MNHEY and CDR2 SMNVEV come from the germline V gene (reference sequence). There are 14 residues in the CDR3. Trimming shortened V by 6 bases and J by 4 bases, and 15 bases separated the two germline ends. The CDR3 is CASRRGGGGYGYTF. The CDR3 region has the DNA TGTGCCAGCAGGCGGGGGGGAGGGGGCTATGGCTACACCTTC.

This clonotype was counted many times. The chain combines TRBV6-2 or TRBV6-3 with TRBJ2-2; D might be TRBD2 (5 bases). The CDR3 consists of 12 residues. In germline, CDR1 is MNHEY, CDR2 SVGEGT. The germline V and J ends were trimmed by 8 bases and 6 bases, with 10 bases remaining between them. CDR3 bases: TGTGCCAGCGTTTGGACTCCCGGGGAGCTGTTTTTT. Protein: CASVWTPGELFF.